The T cell receptor (beta chain) described here comes from a study of Ad26.COV2.S vaccination and SARS-CoV-2 variants. Study at large: The COV1001 Ad26.COV2.S trial arm included the donor. Overall study results and limits: Quantification of TCR breadth and depth may have yielded underestimates of total T cell responses.

Stated treatment: 15 to 20 received Ad26.COV2.S at low or high dose, single or two shots; about five received placebo; per-sample allocation not given. Specimens were obtained on day 63 following the first vaccine or placebo injection. Wuhan-strain spike was delivered by a replication-incompetent Ad26 vector. A note on this clone: Its antigen is undetermined. The same CDR3 arises from other DNA sequences in this sample as well.

Sequencing used immunoSEQ multiplex PCR; TCRdb keeps in-frame clones, though not all of them. Here the sample spans roughly 410,000 clones, roughly four fifths being singletons. This TCR was sampled from a person aged 18 to 65 who received the Ad26.COV2.S COVID-19 vaccine or a placebo. Sequenced here: peripheral blood, sampled in a trial of Ad26.COV2.S vaccine versus placebo.

DNA for the CDR3: TGCGCCAGCAGCTTGGGCGGGACAGATACGCAGTATTTT. It translates to CASSLGGTDTQYF. The V call is TRBV5-1, the J call TRBJ2-3; the D gene is possibly TRBD2 (5 bases). The V gene's germline CDR1 is SGHRS and CDR2 YFSETQ. This CDR3 region has 13 residues. The V end was cut by 0 bases, the J end by 3 bases, with 5 bases between.